This is a list of T cell receptor beta chains from one sample in a study of blood T cell repertoires in COVID-19. The protocol was immunoSEQ multiplex PCR, while the TCRdb copy is restricted to in-frame clones and leaves out a portion. Of some 150,000 clones in the sample, about 88% were seen once. Material for sequencing was peripheral blood. The receptors were sampled from a woman aged 80 or older in a cohort sampled during active or convalescent COVID-19. Each CDR3 is given with its conserved first and last residue. Each record gives: CDR3 protein, V gene, J gene.

cdr3_aa: CASSLGSGFNQPQHF
v_call: TRBV11-2
j_call: TRBJ1-5

cdr3_aa: CASSRQSSGTHYNEQFF
v_call: TRBV3-1/TRBV3-2
j_call: TRBJ2-1

cdr3_aa: CASSSERGAGRTEAFF
v_call: TRBV7-9
j_call: TRBJ1-1

cdr3_aa: CASSPSGEEEAFF
v_call: TRBV18
j_call: TRBJ1-1

cdr3_aa: CASSLLGGAPNTEAFF
v_call: TRBV27
j_call: TRBJ1-1

cdr3_aa: CASSQANTEAFF
v_call: TRBV5-1
j_call: TRBJ1-1

cdr3_aa: CASSPLTGGEYF
v_call: TRBV27
j_call: TRBJ2-5

cdr3_aa: CASSGTGTANQPQHF
v_call: TRBV5-6
j_call: TRBJ1-5

cdr3_aa: CAITGLAGGEQYF
v_call: TRBV10-3
j_call: TRBJ2-7

cdr3_aa: CASSYLGNTEAFF
v_call: TRBV6-5
j_call: TRBJ1-1

cdr3_aa: CASSLAGGYFYGYTF
v_call: TRBV5-8
j_call: TRBJ1-2

cdr3_aa: CASSFREGNYGYTF
v_call: TRBV11-3
j_call: TRBJ1-2

cdr3_aa: CASSFDRARGGYTF
v_call: TRBV5-1
j_call: TRBJ1-2

cdr3_aa: CASSVDTGGTGNTIYF
v_call: TRBV9
j_call: TRBJ1-3

cdr3_aa: CASSYGGSGRGDTQYF
v_call: TRBV6-5
j_call: TRBJ2-3

cdr3_aa: CASSPPGGIQPQHF
v_call: TRBV18
j_call: TRBJ1-5

cdr3_aa: CASSQDLSSGSNEQFF
v_call: TRBV4-1
j_call: TRBJ2-1

cdr3_aa: CASSEDRANEKLFF
v_call: TRBV28
j_call: TRBJ1-4

cdr3_aa: CASSIDMNTEAFF
v_call: TRBV19
j_call: TRBJ1-1

cdr3_aa: CASSPPADNYEQYF
v_call: TRBV18
j_call: TRBJ2-7

cdr3_aa: CASSYAGGTDTQYF
v_call: TRBV6-5
j_call: TRBJ2-3

cdr3_aa: CASSLQGGNTIYF
v_call: TRBV4-1
j_call: TRBJ1-3

cdr3_aa: CASSLRGLAGVEETQYF
v_call: TRBV5-8
j_call: TRBJ2-5

cdr3_aa: CASSWTGVAEAFF
v_call: TRBV2
j_call: TRBJ1-1

cdr3_aa: CASSSNGQGAEGEAFF
v_call: TRBV18
j_call: TRBJ1-1

cdr3_aa: CASSPGNTEAFF
v_call: TRBV5-1
j_call: TRBJ1-1

cdr3_aa: CASSQLRGGPYGYTF
v_call: TRBV13
j_call: TRBJ1-2

cdr3_aa: CASTPGLRQRGGELFF
v_call: TRBV2
j_call: TRBJ2-2

cdr3_aa: CASSLPFLAGAKNIQYF
v_call: TRBV11-2
j_call: TRBJ2-4

cdr3_aa: CAISRRGGAGEVTDTQYF
v_call: TRBV10-3
j_call: TRBJ2-3

cdr3_aa: CASSLVSLTALSAKNIQYF
v_call: TRBV28
j_call: TRBJ2-4

cdr3_aa: CASSVSGGAHNEQFF
v_call: TRBV9
j_call: TRBJ2-1

cdr3_aa: CAWRHDRSNSPLHF
v_call: TRBV30
j_call: TRBJ1-6

cdr3_aa: CASSSPNTQYF
v_call: TRBV11-2
j_call: TRBJ2-3

cdr3_aa: CASHQTGSSGNTIYF
v_call: TRBV5-5
j_call: TRBJ1-3

cdr3_aa: CASSLTGELFF
v_call: TRBV28
j_call: TRBJ2-2

cdr3_aa: CSAGGRAHEQFF
v_call: TRBV29-1
j_call: TRBJ2-1